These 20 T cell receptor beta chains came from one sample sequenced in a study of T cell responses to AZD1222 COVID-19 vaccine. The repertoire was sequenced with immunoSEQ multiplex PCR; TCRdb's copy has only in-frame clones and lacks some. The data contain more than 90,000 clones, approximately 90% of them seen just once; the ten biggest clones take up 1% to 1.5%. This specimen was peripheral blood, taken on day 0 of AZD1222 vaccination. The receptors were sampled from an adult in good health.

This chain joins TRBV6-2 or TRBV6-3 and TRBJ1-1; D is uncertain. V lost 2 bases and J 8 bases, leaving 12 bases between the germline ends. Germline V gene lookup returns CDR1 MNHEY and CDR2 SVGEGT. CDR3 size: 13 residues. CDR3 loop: CASSYSRDWEAFF. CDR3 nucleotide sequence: TGTGCCAGCAGTTACAGTAGGGATTGGGAAGCTTTCTTT.

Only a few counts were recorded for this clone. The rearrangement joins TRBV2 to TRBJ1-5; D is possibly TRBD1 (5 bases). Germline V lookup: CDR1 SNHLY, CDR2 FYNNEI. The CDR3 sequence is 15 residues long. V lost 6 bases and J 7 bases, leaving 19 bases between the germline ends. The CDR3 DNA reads TGTGCCAGCAGCAGATTCCAAGGGGTATCCCAGCCCCAGCATTTT. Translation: CASSRFQGVSQPQHF. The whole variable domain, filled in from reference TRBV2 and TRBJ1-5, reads EPEVTQTPSHQVTQMGQEVILRCVPISNHLYFYWYRQILGQKVEFLVSFYNNEISEKSEIFDDQFSVERPDGSNFTLKIRSTKLEDSAMYFCASSRFQGVSQPQHFGDGTRLSIL.

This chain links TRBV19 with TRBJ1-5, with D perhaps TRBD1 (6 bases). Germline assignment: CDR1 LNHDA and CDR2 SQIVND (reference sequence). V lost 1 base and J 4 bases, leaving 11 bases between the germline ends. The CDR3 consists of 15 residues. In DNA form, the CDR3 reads TGTGCCAGTAGTATAGCGGGGACAAAAAATCAGCCCCAGCATTTT. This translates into CASSIAGTKNQPQHF. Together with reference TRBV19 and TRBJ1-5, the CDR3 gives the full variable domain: DGGITQSPKYLFRKEGQNVTLSCEQNLNHDAMYWYRQDPGQGLRLIYYSQIVNDFQKGDIAEGYSVSREKKESFPLTVTSAQKNPTAFYLCASSIAGTKNQPQHFGDGTRLSIL.

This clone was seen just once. CDR3 amino acids: CAMQGTTNTGELFF. The DNA of the CDR3 is TGTGCCATGCAAGGGACGACGAACACCGGGGAGCTGTTTTTT. This chain uses TRBV10-3 with TRBJ2-2; the D gene could be TRBD1 or TRBD2 (5 bases each). The CDR3 is 14 amino acids. V was shortened by 9 bases and J by 0 bases, with 11 bases between the two germline ends. Germline loops: CDR1 ENHRY, CDR2 SYGVKD.

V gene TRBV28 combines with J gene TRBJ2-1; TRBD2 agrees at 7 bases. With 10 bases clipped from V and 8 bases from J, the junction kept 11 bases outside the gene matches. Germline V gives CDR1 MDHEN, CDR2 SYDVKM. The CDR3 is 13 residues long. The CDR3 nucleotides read TGTGCCACCGTTCTTCTCGCGGGGGATGAGCAGTTCTTC. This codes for CATVLLAGDEQFF.

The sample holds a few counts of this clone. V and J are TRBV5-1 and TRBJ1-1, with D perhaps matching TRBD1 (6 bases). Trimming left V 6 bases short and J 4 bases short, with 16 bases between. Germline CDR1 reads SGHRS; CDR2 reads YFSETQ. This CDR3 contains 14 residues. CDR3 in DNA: TGCGCCAGCAAGGGGCAGGGGTCGAGCACTGAAGCTTTCTTT. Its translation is CASKGQGSSTEAFF.

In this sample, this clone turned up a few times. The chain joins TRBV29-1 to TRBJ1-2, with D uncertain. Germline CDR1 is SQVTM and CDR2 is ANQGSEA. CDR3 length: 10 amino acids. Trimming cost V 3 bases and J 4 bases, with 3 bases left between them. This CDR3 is CSVDVYGYTF. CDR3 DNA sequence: TGCAGCGTTGACGTCTATGGCTACACCTTC. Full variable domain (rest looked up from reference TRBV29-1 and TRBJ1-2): SAVISQKPSRDICQRGTSLTIQCQVDSQVTMMFWYRQQPGQSLTLIATANQGSEATYESGFVIDKFPISRPNLTFSTLTVSNMSPEDSSIYLCSVDVYGYTFGSGTRLTVV.

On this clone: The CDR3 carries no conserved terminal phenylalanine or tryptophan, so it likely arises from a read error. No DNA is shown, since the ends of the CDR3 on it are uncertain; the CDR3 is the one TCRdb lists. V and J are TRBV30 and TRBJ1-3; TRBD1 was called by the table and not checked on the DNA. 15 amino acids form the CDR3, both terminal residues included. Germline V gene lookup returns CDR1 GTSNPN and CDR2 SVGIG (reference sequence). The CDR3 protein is CAWSPQGAGPRGMMV.

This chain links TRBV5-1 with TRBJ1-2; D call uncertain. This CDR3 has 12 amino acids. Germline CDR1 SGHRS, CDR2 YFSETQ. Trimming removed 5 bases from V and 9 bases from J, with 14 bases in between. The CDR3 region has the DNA TGCGCCAGCAGACCAGAATCCGGGAGCTACACCTTC. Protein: CASRPESGSYTF. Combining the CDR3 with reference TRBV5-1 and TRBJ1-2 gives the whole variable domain KAGVTQTPRYLIKTRGQQVTLSCSPISGHRSVSWYQQTPGQGLQFLFEYFSETQRNKGNFPGRFSGRQFSNSRSEMNVSTLELGDSALYLCASRPESGSYTFGSGTRLTVV.

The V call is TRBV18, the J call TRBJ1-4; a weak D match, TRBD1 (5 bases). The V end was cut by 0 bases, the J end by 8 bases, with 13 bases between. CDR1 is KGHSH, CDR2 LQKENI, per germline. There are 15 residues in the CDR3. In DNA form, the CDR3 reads TGTGCCAGCTCACCACCGGGGGGTGAGGGAGAAAAACTGTTTTTT. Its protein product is CASSPPGGEGEKLFF. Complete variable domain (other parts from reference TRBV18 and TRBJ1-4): NAGVMQNPRHLVRRRGQEARLRCSPMKGHSHVYWYRQLPEEGLKFMVYLQKENIIDESGMPKERFSAEFPKEGPSILRIQQVVRGDSAAYFCASSPPGGEGEKLFFGSGTQLSVL.

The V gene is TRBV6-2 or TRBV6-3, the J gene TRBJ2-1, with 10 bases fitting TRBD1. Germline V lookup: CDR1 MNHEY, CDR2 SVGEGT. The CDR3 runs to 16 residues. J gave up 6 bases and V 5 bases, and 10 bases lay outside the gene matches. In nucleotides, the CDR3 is TGTGCCAGCAGTGCCCTGACAGGGGGCCCGAGCAATGAGCAGTTCTTC. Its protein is CASSALTGGPSNEQFF.

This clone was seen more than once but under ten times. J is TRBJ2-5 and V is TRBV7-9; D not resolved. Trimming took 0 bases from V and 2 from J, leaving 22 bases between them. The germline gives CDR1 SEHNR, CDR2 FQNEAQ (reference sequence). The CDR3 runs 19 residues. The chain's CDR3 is CASSLAESDQKYGQETQYF. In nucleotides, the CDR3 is TGTGCCAGCAGCTTAGCGGAGTCGGACCAAAAGTACGGGCAAGAGACCCAGTACTTC.

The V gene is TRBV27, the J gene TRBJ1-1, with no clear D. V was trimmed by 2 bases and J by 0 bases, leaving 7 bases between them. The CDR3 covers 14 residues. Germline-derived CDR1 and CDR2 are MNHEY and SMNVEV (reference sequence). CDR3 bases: TGTGCCAGCAGTTTAAGGGTTATGAACACTGAAGCTTTCTTT. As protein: CASSLRVMNTEAFF.

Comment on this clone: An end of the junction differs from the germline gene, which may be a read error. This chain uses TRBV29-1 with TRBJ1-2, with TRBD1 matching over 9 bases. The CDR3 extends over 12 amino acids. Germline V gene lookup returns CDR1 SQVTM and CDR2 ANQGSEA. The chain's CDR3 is CSVEDRGQGRPF. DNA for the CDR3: TGCAGCGTTGAAGACCGGGGACAGGGCAGGCCCTTC.

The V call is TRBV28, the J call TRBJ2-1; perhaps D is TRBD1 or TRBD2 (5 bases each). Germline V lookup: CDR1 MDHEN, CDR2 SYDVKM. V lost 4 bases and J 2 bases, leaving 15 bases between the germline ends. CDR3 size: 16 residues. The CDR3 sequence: CASSSHEGTPYNEQFF. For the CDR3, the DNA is TGTGCCAGCAGTTCTCATGAGGGGACCCCCTACAATGAGCAGTTCTTC. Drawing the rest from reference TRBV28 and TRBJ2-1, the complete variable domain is DVKVTQSSRYLVKRTGEKVFLECVQDMDHENMFWYRQDPGLGLRLIYFSYDVKMKEKGDIPEGYSVSREKKERFSLILESASTNQTSMYLCASSSHEGTPYNEQFFGPGTRLTVL.

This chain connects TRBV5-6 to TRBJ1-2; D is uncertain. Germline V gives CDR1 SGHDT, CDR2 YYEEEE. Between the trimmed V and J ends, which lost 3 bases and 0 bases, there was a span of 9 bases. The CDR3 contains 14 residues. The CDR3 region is CASSYITANYGYTF. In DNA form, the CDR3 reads TGTGCCAGCAGCTATATTACAGCTAACTATGGCTACACCTTC.

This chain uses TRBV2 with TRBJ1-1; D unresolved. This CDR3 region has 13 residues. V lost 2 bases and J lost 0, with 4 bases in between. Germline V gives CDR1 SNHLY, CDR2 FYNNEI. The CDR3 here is CASSESVNTEAFF. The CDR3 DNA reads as TGTGCCAGCAGTGAATCCGTGAACACTGAAGCTTTCTTT.

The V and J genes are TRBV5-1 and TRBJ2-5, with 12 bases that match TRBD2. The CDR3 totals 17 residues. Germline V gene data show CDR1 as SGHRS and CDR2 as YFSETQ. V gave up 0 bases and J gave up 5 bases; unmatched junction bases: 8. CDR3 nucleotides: TGCGCCAGCAGCTTGGCCCTAGCGGGGGGGCTTACGGAGACCCAGTACTTC. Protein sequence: CASSLALAGGLTETQYF.

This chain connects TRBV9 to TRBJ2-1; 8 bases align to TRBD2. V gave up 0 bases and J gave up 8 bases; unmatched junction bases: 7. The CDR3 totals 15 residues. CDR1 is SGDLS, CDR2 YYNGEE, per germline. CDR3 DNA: TGTGCCAGCAGCGTAGCGGGGGGGCCGGTCCATGAGCAGTTCTTC. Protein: CASSVAGGPVHEQFF.

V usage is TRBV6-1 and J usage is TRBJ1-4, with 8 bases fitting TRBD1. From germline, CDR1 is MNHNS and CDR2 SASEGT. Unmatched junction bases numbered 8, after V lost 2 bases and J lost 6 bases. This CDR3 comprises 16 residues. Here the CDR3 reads CASSEPGQGKDEKLFF. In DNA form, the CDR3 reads TGTGCCAGCAGTGAACCCGGACAGGGAAAGGATGAAAAACTGTTTTTT.